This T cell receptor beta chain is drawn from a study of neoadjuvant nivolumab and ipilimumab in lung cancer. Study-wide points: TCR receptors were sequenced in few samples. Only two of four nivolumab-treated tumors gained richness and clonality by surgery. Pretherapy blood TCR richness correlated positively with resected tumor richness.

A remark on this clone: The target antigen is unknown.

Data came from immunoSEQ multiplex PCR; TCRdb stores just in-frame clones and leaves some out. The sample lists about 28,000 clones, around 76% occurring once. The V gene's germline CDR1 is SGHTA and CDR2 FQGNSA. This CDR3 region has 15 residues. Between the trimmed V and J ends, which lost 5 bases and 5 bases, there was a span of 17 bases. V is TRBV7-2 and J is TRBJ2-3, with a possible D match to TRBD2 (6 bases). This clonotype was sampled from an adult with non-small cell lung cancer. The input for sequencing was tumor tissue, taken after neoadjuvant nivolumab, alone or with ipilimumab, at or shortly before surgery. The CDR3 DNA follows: TGTGCCAGCAGCGCGGCGGGGTTCCGGGGAGATACGCAGTATTTT. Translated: CASSAAGFRGDTQYF.